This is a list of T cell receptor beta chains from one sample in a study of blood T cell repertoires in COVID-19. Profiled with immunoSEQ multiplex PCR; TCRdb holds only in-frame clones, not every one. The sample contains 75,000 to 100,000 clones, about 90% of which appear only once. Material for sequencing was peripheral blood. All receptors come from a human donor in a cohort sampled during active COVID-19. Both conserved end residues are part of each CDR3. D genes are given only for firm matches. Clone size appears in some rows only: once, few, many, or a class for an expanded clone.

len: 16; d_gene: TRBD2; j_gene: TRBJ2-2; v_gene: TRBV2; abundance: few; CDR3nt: TGTGCCAGCAGGCTGGGTCTAGCGGGAGGGGCCGGGGAGCTGTTTTTT; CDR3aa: CASRLGLAGGAGELFF
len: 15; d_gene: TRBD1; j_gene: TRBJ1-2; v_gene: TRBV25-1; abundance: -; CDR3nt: TGTGCCAGCAGTGTTGGACAGGGGGAGATCTATGGCTACACCTTC; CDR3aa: CASSVGQGEIYGYTF
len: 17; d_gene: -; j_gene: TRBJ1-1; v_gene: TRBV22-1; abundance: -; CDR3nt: TGTCCTGGGAGCGCACTGGTGAATTGGAGGATGAACACTGAAGCTTTCTTT; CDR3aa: CPGSALVNWRMNTEAFF
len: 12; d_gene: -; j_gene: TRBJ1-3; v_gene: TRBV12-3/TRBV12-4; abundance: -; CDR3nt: TGTGCCAGCGAAGACACTGGAAACACCATATATTTT; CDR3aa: CASEDTGNTIYF
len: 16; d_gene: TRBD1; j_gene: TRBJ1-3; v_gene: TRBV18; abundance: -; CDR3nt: TGTGCCAGCTCAGCGGATAGACAGGGAGCTGGAAACACCATATATTTT; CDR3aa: CASSADRQGAGNTIYF
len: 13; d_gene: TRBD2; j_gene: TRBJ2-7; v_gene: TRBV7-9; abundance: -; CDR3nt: TGTGCCAGCAGCCCCCCTGGGGGGGTCCTGCCGTACTTC; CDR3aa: CASSPPGGVLPYF
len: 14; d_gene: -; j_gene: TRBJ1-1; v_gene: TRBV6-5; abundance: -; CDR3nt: TGTGCCAGCAGTACCACGGAGGGGAGTCGGGAAGCTTTCTTT; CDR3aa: CASSTTEGSREAFF
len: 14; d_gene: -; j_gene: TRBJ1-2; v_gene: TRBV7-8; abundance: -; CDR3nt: TGTGCCAGCAGCTTAGGACTACTTCTCTATGGCTACACCTTC; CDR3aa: CASSLGLLLYGYTF
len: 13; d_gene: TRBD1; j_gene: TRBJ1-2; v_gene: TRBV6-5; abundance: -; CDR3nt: TGTGCCACTACCCCGGACAGGGTGGCTGGCTACACCTTC; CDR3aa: CATTPDRVAGYTF
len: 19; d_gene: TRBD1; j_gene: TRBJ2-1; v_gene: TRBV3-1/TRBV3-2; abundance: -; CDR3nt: TGTGCCAGCAGCCACGGACAGGGGGCAAGCGGGAGGTCGGGCAATGAGCAGTTCTTC; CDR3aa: CASSHGQGASGRSGNEQFF
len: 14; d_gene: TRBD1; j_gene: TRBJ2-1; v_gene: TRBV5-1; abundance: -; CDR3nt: TGCGCCAGCAGCCAGGACAGGGTTACGGATGAGCAGTTCTTC; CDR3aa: CASSQDRVTDEQFF
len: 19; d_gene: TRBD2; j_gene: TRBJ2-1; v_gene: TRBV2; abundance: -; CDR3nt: TGTGCCAGCAGTGAGACCGGGACTAGCGGGTTTAGCTCCTACAATGAGCAGTTCTTC; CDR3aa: CASSETGTSGFSSYNEQFF
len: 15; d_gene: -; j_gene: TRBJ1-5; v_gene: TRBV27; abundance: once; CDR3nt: TGTGCCAGCAGTTTATGGGGGGACGCTAGACAGCCCCAGCATTTT; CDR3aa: CASSLWGDARQPQHF
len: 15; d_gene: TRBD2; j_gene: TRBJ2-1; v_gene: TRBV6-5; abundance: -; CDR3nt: TGTGCCAGCAGTATTAGCGGGAGCTCCTACAATGAGCAGTTCTTC; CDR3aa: CASSISGSSYNEQFF
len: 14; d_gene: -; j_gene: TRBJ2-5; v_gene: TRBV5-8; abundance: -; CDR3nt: TGTGCCAGCAGCTGGCGGGGCGTCCAGGAGACCCAGTACTTC; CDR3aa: CASSWRGVQETQYF
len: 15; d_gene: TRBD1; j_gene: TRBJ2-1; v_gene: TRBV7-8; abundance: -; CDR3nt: TGTGCCAGCAGCTCCATTGTCGGGACAGGGGTAGGGCAGTTCTTC; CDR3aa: CASSSIVGTGVGQFF
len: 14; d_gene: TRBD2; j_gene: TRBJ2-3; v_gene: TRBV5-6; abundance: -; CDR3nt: TGTGCCAGCAGCTGGGAGGGACCCACAGATACGCAGTATTTT; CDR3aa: CASSWEGPTDTQYF
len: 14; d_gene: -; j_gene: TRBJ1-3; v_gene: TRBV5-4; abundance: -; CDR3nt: TGTGCCAGCAGCCCGGACAGTTCGGGAAACACCATATATTTT; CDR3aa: CASSPDSSGNTIYF
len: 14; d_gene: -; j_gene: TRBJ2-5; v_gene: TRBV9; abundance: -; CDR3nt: TGTGCCAGCAGCGTAGCACAGGGTGCGGAGACCCAGTACTTC; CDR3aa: CASSVAQGAETQYF
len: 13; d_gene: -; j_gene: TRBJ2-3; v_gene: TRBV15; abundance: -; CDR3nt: TGTGCCACCAGCAGGGGAGTTGGGGATACGCAGTATTTT; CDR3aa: CATSRGVGDTQYF
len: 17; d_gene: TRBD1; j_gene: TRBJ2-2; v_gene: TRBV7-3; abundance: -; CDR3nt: TGTGCCAGCAGTTCAACCAATAGCGCAGGGGGCACCGGGGAGCTGTTTTTT; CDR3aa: CASSSTNSAGGTGELFF
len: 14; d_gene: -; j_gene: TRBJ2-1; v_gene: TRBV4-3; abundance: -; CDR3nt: TGCGCCAGCAGCCACGTGATCGGGTCGCTGGAGCAGTTCTTC; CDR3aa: CASSHVIGSLEQFF
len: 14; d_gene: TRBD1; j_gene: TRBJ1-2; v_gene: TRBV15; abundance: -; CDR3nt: TGTGCCACCAGCAGAGTGCAGGGGGCAGAGGGCTACACCTTC; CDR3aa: CATSRVQGAEGYTF
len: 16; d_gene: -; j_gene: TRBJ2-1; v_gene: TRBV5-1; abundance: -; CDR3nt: TGCGCCAGCAGCTTGGCTCCGGGAGCGGTCCACAATGAGCAGTTCTTC; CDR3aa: CASSLAPGAVHNEQFF
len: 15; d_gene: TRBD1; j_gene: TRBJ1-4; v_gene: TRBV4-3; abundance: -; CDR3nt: TGCGCCAGCAGCCAAGTACGGACAGGGGATGAAAAACTGTTTTTT; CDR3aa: CASSQVRTGDEKLFF
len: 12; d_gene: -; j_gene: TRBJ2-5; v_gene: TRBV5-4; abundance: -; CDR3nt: TGTGCCAGCAGCGTCGGACTACAGACCCAGTACTTC; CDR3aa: CASSVGLQTQYF
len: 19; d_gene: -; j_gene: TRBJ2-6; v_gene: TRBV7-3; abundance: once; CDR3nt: TGTGCCAGCAGCTTACAGGGGCAAAGAAAGTTCTCTGGGGCCAACGTCCTGACTTTC; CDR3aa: CASSLQGQRKFSGANVLTF
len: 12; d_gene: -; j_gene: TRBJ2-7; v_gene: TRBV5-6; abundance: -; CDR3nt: TGTGCCAGCAGCCAACGGGCCTACGAGCAGTACTTC; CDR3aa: CASSQRAYEQYF
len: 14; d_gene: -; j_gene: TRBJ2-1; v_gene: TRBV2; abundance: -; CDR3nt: TGTGCCAGCAGCGAAGGGCTAGTTAACAATGAGCAGTTCTTC; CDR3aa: CASSEGLVNNEQFF
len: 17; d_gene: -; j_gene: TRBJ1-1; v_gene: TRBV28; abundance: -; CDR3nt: TGTGCCAGCATTAACCCGGCCAGGGGCGGATTGAACACTGAAGCTTTCTTT; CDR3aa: CASINPARGGLNTEAFF
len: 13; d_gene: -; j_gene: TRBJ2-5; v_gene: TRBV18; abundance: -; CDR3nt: TGTGCCAGCTCACCACCTTTCGGGGAGACCCAGTACTTC; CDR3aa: CASSPPFGETQYF
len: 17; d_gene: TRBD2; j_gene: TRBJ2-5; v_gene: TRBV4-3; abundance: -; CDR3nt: TGCGCCAGCAGCCAAGGGACTAGCGGGAGCGGGGGAGAGACCCAGTACTTC; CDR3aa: CASSQGTSGSGGETQYF
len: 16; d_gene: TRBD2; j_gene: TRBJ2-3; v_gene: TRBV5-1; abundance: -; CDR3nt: TGCGCCAGCAGCTTCGTAGCGGGAGGGCCGGGGGATACGCAGTATTTT; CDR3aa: CASSFVAGGPGDTQYF
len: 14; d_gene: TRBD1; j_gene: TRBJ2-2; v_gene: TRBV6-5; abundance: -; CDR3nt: TGTGCCAGCAAGGGACAGATGAACACCGGGGAGCTGTTTTTT; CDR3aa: CASKGQMNTGELFF
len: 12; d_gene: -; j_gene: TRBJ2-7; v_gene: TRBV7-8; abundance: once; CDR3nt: TGTGCCAGCAGCTTAAACTTCTACGAGCAGTACTTC; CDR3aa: CASSLNFYEQYF
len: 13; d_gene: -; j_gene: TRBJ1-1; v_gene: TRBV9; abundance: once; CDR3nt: TGTGCCAGCAGTCAAACAACGAACACTGAAGCTTTCTTT; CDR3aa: CASSQTTNTEAFF
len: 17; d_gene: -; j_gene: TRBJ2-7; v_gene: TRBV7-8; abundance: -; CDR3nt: TGTGCCAGCAGCTTAGTTCCCAAATCTTCGACGGGGGACGAGCAGTACTTC; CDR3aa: CASSLVPKSSTGDEQYF
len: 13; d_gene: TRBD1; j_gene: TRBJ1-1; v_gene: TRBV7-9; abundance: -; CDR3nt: TGTGCCAGCAGCGGACAGGGGAACACTGAAGCTTTCTTT; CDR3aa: CASSGQGNTEAFF
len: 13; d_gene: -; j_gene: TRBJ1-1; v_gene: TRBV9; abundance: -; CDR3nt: TGTGCCAGCAGCGCGGTGGGAGGGACTGAAGCTTTCTTT; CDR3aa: CASSAVGGTEAFF
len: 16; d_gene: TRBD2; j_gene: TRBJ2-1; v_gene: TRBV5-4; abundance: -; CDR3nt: TGTGCCAGCAGCTTGGGGGGACTAGCGGGAGGTAATGAGCAGTTCTTC; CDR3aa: CASSLGGLAGGNEQFF
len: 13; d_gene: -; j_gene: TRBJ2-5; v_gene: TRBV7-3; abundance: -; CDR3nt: TGTGCCAGCAGCTTAGTTTCGTCCGAGACCCAGTACTTC; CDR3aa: CASSLVSSETQYF
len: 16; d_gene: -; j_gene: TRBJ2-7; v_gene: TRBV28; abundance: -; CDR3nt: TGTGCCAGCAGTCTCCAAATCGGGGACACGGGGTACGAGCAGTACTTC; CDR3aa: CASSLQIGDTGYEQYF
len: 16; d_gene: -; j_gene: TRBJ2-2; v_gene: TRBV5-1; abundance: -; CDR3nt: TGCGCCAGCAGCATTTTCGTCGAGGCGAACACCGGGGAGCTGTTTTTT; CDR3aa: CASSIFVEANTGELFF
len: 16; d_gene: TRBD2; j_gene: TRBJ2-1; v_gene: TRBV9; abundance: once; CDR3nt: TGTGCCAGCAGCTCCTGGGGGACTAGCATACACAATGAGCAGTTCTTC; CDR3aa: CASSSWGTSIHNEQFF
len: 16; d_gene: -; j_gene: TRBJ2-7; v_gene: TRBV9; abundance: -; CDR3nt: TGTGCCAGCAGCGTAGAAGTAGGGGCTTGGCCCTACGAGCAGTACTTC; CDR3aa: CASSVEVGAWPYEQYF
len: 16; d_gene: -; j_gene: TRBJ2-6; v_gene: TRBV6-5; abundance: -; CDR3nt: TGTGCCAGCAGTTACTCCCCTAGCTCTGGGGCCAACGTCCTGACTTTC; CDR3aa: CASSYSPSSGANVLTF
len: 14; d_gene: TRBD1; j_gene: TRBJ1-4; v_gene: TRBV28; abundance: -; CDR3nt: TGTGCCAGCAGGATTTGGACAGGGAGTGAAAAACTGTTTTTT; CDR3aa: CASRIWTGSEKLFF
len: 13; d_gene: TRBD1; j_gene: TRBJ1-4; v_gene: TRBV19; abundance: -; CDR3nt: TGTGCCGTGGTCGGGACAGCTAATGAAAAACTGTTTTTT; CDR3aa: CAVVGTANEKLFF